This is a list of T cell receptor beta chains from one sample in a study of T-cell memory formation after mild COVID-19. TCRdb passed the 5' RACE reads through MiXCR, listing each CDR3 protein once. Of hundreds of thousands of distinct CDR3 sequences detected, less than 20% appear once; the ten largest clones hold about a fifth. The sequenced sample consisted of PBMCs or a T cell subset sorted from them (not recorded which). The source of these receptors is a man aged 18 to 35 who had mild COVID-19 (a few samples of this study predate the infection). Cell type and time point are not known. The conserved cysteine and the conserved F or W are not part of the CDR3 here.

TRBJ2-7 | TRBV9 | ASSVAGGGYEQY
TRBJ2-1 | TRBV24-1 | ATQPGGSYNEQF
TRBJ1-1 | TRBV19 | ASAGSVNTEAF
TRBJ2-1 | TRBV12-3/TRBV12-4 | ASSLEDGNEQF
TRBJ2-7 | TRBV5-1 | ASSSYAGGVYEQY
TRBJ2-7 | TRBV7-9 | ASSLMTVGEQY
TRBJ2-3 | TRBV5-6 | ASKETTDTQY
TRBJ2-6 | TRBV12-3/TRBV12-4 | ASSFEEGANVLT
TRBJ1-2 | TRBV7-2 | ASSALPGVDLNYGYT
TRBJ2-5 | TRBV7-9 | ASSLAGTFRY
TRBJ2-1 | TRBV4-1 | ASSVGRGYNEQF
TRBJ2-3 | TRBV19 | ASSYLGDTDTQY
TRBJ2-1 | TRBV5-1 | ASSLTGNNEQF
TRBJ2-5 | TRBV12-3/TRBV12-4 | ASSQVFSGETQY
TRBJ2-7 | TRBV21-1 | ASSKGHGYSYEQY
TRBJ1-3 | TRBV5-1 | ASRSYSGNTIY
TRBJ2-7 | TRBV5-1 | ASSPGISYEQY
TRBJ1-5 | TRBV6-2/TRBV6-3 | ASSPRGAGNQPQH